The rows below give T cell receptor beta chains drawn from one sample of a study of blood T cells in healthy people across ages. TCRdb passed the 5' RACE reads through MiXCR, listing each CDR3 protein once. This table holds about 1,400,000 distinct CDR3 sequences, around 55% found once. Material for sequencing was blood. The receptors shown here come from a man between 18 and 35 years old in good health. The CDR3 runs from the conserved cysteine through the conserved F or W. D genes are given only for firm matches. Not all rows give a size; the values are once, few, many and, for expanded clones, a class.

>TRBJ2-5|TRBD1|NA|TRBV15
CATSVGQDGETQYF
TGTGCCACCAGCGTGGGACAGGACGGAGAGACCCAGTACTTC
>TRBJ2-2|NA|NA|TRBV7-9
CASSLGDGPNTGELFF
TGTGCCAGCAGCTTAGGCGATGGGCCGAACACCGGGGAGCTGTTTTTT
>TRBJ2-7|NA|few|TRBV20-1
CSARAGTYEQYF
TGCAGTGCTAGAGCCGGGACCTACGAGCAGTACTTC
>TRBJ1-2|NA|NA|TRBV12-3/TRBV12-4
CASSYWDSGGYTF
TGTGCCAGCAGTTACTGGGATTCGGGTGGCTACACCTTC
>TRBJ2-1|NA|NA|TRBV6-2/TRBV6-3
CASLSRDGSNEQFF
TGTGCCAGTCTCTCCCGGGACGGAAGCAATGAGCAGTTCTTC
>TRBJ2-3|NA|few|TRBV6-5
CASSDPGTDTQYF
TGTGCCAGCAGTGACCCGGGAACAGATACGCAGTATTTT
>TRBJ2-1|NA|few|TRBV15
CATTLTGGDEQFF
TGTGCCACCACCCTAACGGGTGGGGATGAGCAGTTCTTC
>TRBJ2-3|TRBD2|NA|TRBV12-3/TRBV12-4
CASSQGASGADTQYF
TGTGCCAGCAGCCAAGGGGCTAGCGGGGCAGATACGCAGTATTTT
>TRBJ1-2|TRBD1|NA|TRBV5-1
CASSMGQGILNDYTF
TGCGCCAGCAGCATGGGACAGGGGATATTGAACGACTACACCTTC
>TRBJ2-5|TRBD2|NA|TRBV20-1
CSAGAGGLGETQYF
TGCAGTGCTGGAGCGGGGGGGCTAGGAGAGACCCAGTACTTC
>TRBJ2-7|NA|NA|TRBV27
CASSLQGKEQYF
TGTGCCAGCAGTTTACAGGGTAAGGAGCAGTACTTC
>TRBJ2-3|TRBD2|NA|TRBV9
CATAGGPQDTQYF
TGTGCCACAGCGGGGGGGCCACAAGATACGCAGTATTTT
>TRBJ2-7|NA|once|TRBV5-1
CASSLGTLWYF
TGCGCCAGCAGCTTGGGGACCCTGTGGTACTTC
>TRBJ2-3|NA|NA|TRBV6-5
CASSETGVAAREYF
TGTGCCAGCAGTGAAACAGGCGTCGCCGCCCGGGAGTATTTT
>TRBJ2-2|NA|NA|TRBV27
CATSDPNTGELFF
TGTGCCACTTCAGATCCGAACACCGGGGAGCTGTTTTTT
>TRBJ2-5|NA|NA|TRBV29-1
CSVGSATLMIETQYF
TGCAGCGTTGGATCGGCTACTCTAATGATCGAGACCCAGTACTTC
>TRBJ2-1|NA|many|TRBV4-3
CASSQVMPNEQFF
TGCGCCAGCAGCCAAGTAATGCCAAATGAGCAGTTCTTC
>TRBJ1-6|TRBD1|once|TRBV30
CAFGQENHSPLHF
TGTGCCTTTGGACAGGAGAATCATTCACCCCTCCACTTT
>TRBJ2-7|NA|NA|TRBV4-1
CASSQDWAAYEQYF
TGCGCCAGCAGCCAGGACTGGGCGGCTTACGAGCAGTACTTC
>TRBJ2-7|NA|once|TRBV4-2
CASSQEAPAAYEQYF
TGTGCCAGCAGCCAAGAAGCCCCCGCCGCCTACGAGCAGTACTTC
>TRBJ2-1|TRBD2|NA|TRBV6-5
CASSYKTSGGAHEQFF
TGTGCCAGCAGTTACAAGACTAGCGGGGGAGCTCATGAGCAGTTCTTC
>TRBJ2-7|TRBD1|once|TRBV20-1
CSAPSPGQSYSEQYF
TGCAGTGCCCCATCCCCGGGACAGTCCTACAGTGAGCAGTACTTC
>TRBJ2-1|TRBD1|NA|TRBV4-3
CASSPYDGDRVYEQFF
TGCGCCAGCAGCCCATACGATGGGGACAGGGTCTACGAGCAGTTCTTC
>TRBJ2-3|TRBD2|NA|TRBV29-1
CSVDPSGSTDTQYF
TGCAGCGTTGACCCTAGCGGGAGCACAGATACGCAGTATTTT